These 32 T cell receptor beta chains came from one sample sequenced in a study of response to subunit inactivated influenza vaccine (dated by TCRdb to 2017 to 2018). Library construction relied on RT-PCR. TCRdb lists the instrument as Illumina HiSeq 2500. TCRdb reprocessing: public reads trimmed at Q25 with fastp, clones called with MiXCR, in-frame beta chains kept. Entries that share a CDR3 protein sequence are merged under the most common genes and DNA. The sample profile shows about half a million distinct CDR3 sequences; 25% of them were found once. The leading ten clones occupy 1.5% to 2% of the sample. This specimen consisted of CD4+ T cells sorted from PBMCs, obtained less than 6 days after vaccination. These receptors all come from a man in his fifties or sixties who received an inactivated influenza vaccine. Donor details come from another sample of the same person, matched by shared clones.

In this sample, this clonotype turned up many times. This chain uses TRBV2 with TRBJ2-2; 11 bases match TRBD1. J was trimmed by 4 bases and V by 6 bases; bases with no gene match: 4. This CDR3 has 15 residues. Germline V CDR1 and CDR2: SNHLY, FYNNEI. In nucleotides, the CDR3 is TGTGCCAGCAGAAGGGACAGGGGGGGCACCGGGGAGCTGTTTTTT. It codes for CASRRDRGGTGELFF.

The V and J genes are TRBV7-8 and TRBJ1-1, with D possibly matching TRBD1 (6 bases). Looked up from germline, CDR1 is SGHVS and CDR2 is FQNEAQ. V was clipped by 1 base and J by 1 base, with 7 bases between them. The CDR3 has 14 residues. Written as DNA, the CDR3 is TGTGCCAGCAGCTTAGGGGACAAGAACACTGAAGCTTTCTTT. Protein: CASSLGDKNTEAFF.

The genes are TRBV5-1 and TRBJ2-5; D not resolved. Germline V gene lookup returns CDR1 SGHRS and CDR2 YFSETQ. Trimming shortened V by 4 bases and J by 6 bases, and 16 bases separated the two germline ends. This CDR3 comprises 14 residues. CDR3 nucleotide sequence: TGCGCCAGCAGCCCCAAGGCAGGTGGGCAGACCCAGTACTTC. Encoded protein: CASSPKAGGQTQYF.

This clonotype was counted between two and nine times. The gene calls are TRBV9 and TRBJ2-3; TRBD2 aligns across 7 bases. Germline CDR1 is SGDLS and CDR2 is YYNGEE. V lost 2 bases, J lost 3 bases, and 3 bases stayed unmatched. The CDR3 runs to 14 residues. The CDR3 region is CASSVRESTDTQYF. CDR3 DNA: TGTGCCAGCAGCGTGCGGGAGAGTACAGATACGCAGTATTTT. Looking up the rest from reference TRBV9 and TRBJ2-3 gives the full variable domain: DSGVTQTPKHLITATGQRVTLRCSPRSGDLSVYWYQQSLDQGLQFLIQYYNGEERAKGNILERFSAQQFPDLHSELNLSSLELGDSALYFCASSVRESTDTQYFGPGTRLTVL.

This clonotype occurred a few times. The chain is built from TRBV5-5 and TRBJ2-4, with D possibly TRBD2 on 7 matching bases. V was cut by 5 bases and J by 0 bases, with 15 bases left in between. This CDR3 comprises 16 residues. Germline-derived CDR1 and CDR2 are SGHKS and YYEKEE (reference sequence). The DNA of the CDR3 is TGTGCCAGCAGTCTGGGGGGGGCCCCAGCCAAAAACATTCAGTACTTC. Translating it yields CASSLGGAPAKNIQYF.

The DNA for the CDR3 is TGCAGCGTTAAAGGACTAGCGGACTCCTACGAGCAGTACTTC. The encoded protein is CSVKGLADSYEQYF. The rearrangement links TRBV29-1 to TRBJ2-7; the match to TRBD2 covers 10 bases. This CDR3 region has 14 residues. The trim removed 5 bases at V and 0 bases at J, leaving 4 bases unmatched. CDR1 and CDR2 (germline): SQVTM, ANQGSEA.

The J gene is TRBJ2-2, the V gene TRBV6-5; the D is unclear. The length of the CDR3 is 11 residues. V was cut by 3 bases and J by 12 bases, with 8 bases left in between. CDR1 and CDR2 from the germline V gene are MNHEY and SVGAGI. The CDR3 loop reads CASSYGAKLFF. The DNA of the CDR3 is TGTGCCAGCAGTTATGGAGCGAAGCTGTTTTTT.

The chain has TRBV7-3 and TRBJ2-1; D may match TRBD1 or TRBD2 (6 bases each). CDR1 SGHTA and CDR2 FQGTGA come from the germline V gene. V shed 5 bases and J shed 9 bases, with 17 bases lying between them. The CDR3 totals 14 residues. DNA for the CDR3: TGTGCCAGCAGCCCCTTCGTCGGAGGGGGTGAGCAGTTCTTC. Residues: CASSPFVGGGEQFF.

The chain links TRBV11-1 to TRBJ2-7; 13 bases are a match to TRBD2. Per germline, CDR1 SGHAT and CDR2 FQDESV (reference sequence). V gave up 4 bases and J gave up 0 bases; unmatched junction bases: 9. The CDR3 spans 18 residues. CDR3 sequence reads: CASSSSGGLAGRSYEQYF. The DNA for the CDR3 is TGTGCCAGCAGCTCATCGGGGGGACTAGCGGGACGCTCCTACGAGCAGTACTTC.

The genes are TRBV29-1 and TRBJ2-5, with unresolved D. Germline lookup yields CDR1 SQVTM and CDR2 ANQGSEA. The CDR3 runs 13 residues. V dropped 5 bases and J dropped 1 base, with 11 bases sitting between them. The CDR3 loop is CSVSGRLQETQYF. The DNA for the CDR3 is TGCAGCGTTTCTGGACGGCTCCAAGAGACCCAGTACTTC.

This clonotype was detected only a few times. V and J are TRBV28 and TRBJ2-7; D is unclear. This CDR3 has 10 residues. Germline V lookup: CDR1 MDHEN, CDR2 SYDVKM. Trimming cost V 2 bases and J 5 bases, with 1 base left between them. CDR3 loop: CASSLHEQYF. CDR3 in DNA: TGTGCCAGCAGTTTACACGAGCAGTACTTC.

This clonotype was counted a few times. The chain's CDR3 is CSARGSSGLEQFF. The CDR3 DNA sequence: TGCAGTGCTAGAGGCTCTAGTGGGCTTGAGCAGTTCTTC. This rearrangement joins TRBV20-1 to TRBJ2-1; D call uncertain. Between the trimmed V and J ends, which lost 1 base and 9 bases, there was a span of 13 bases. The germline CDR1 and CDR2 sequences are DFQATT and SNEGSKA (reference sequence). CDR3 length: 13 residues.

This chain uses TRBV24-1 with TRBJ1-2; TRBD1 might be the D (5 bases). The CDR3 sequence is 15 residues long. Trimming pared 0 bases from V and 1 base from J, leaving 8 bases between. Germline CDR1 and CDR2: KGHDR and SFDVKD. The CDR3 nucleotides read TGTGCCACCAGTGATTTGGACAGAGATAACTATGGCTACACCTTC. Translation: CATSDLDRDNYGYTF.

This clonotype has only a few counts. The V gene is TRBV7-9, the J gene TRBJ2-7; 7 bases are a match to TRBD1. From germline, CDR1 is SEHNR and CDR2 FQNEAQ (reference sequence). There are 13 residues in the CDR3. After removal of 5 bases from V and 3 bases from J, the junction contained 4 bases not matched to a gene. The CDR3 nucleotides read TGTGCCAGCAGCCGGGACAGCTTCTACGAGCAGTACTTC. Protein: CASSRDSFYEQYF.

This clonotype has just a few counts. This chain joins TRBV5-6 and TRBJ2-3; unclear D gene. CDR1 is SGHDT, CDR2 YYEEEE, per germline. This CDR3 comprises 14 residues. The V gene lost 2 bases and the J gene lost 3 bases, with 10 bases spanning the gap. CDR3 protein: CASSFPTGTDTQYF. The CDR3 DNA follows: TGTGCCAGCAGCTTCCCGACTGGAACAGATACGCAGTATTTT.

A few counts support this clonotype. The chain recombines TRBV5-1 with TRBJ1-2, with TRBD1 as a possible D gene (5 bases). This CDR3 contains 14 residues. Germline V gene lookup returns CDR1 SGHRS and CDR2 YFSETQ. V was clipped by 0 bases and J by 8 bases, with 14 bases between them. CDR3 region: CASSLDGGSWGYTF. CDR3 DNA: TGCGCCAGCAGCTTGGATGGGGGATCCTGGGGCTACACCTTC.

This clonotype was seen at least ten times. The rearrangement uses TRBV6-1 and TRBJ1-1, with D perhaps matching TRBD1 (5 bases). Germline CDR1 and CDR2: MNHNS and SASEGT. CDR3 length: 15 residues. Trimming cost V 6 bases and J 2 bases, with 16 bases left between them. The CDR3 DNA sequence: TGTGCCAGCAGACCAGGGAGGAGGAGAAACACTGAAGCTTTCTTT. Translating gives CASRPGRRRNTEAFF.

The J gene is TRBJ2-6, the V gene TRBV5-1; a weak D match, TRBD1 (6 bases). CDR3 size: 16 residues. Germline CDR1 and CDR2: SGHRS and YFSETQ. Trimming removed 4 bases from V and 0 bases from J, with 11 bases in between. The CDR3 bases are TGCGCCAGCAGCCCCGAGGGGGTCTCTGGGGCCAACGTCCTGACTTTC. Its translation is CASSPEGVSGANVLTF.

The chain uses TRBV20-1 and TRBJ2-1; 14 bases are a match to TRBD2. Germline CDR1 reads DFQATT; CDR2 reads SNEGSKA (reference sequence). The CDR3 sequence is 20 residues long. V dropped 1 base and J dropped 0; count of bases not matched to a gene: 11. As DNA, the CDR3 is TGCAGTGCTAGAGGAAACGGACTAGCGGGGGGCGCAAACTCCTACAATGAGCAGTTCTTC. Translated: CSARGNGLAGGANSYNEQFF.

This rearrangement joins TRBV2 to TRBJ2-7; 7 bases line up with TRBD1. The germline gives CDR1 SNHLY, CDR2 FYNNEI. The length of the CDR3 is 14 residues. With 6 bases clipped from V and 2 bases from J, the junction kept 7 bases outside the gene matches. CDR3 sequence (DNA): TGTGCCAGCAGGGCCGGGACAGAAACCTACGAGCAGTACTTC. This sequence encodes CASRAGTETYEQYF.

A few counts support this clonotype. CDR3 amino acids: CSARHPVSGSTGELFF. The CDR3 DNA follows: TGCAGTGCTAGACACCCAGTCAGCGGGAGCACCGGGGAGCTGTTTTTT. J is TRBJ2-2 and V is TRBV20-1, with 8 nucleotides matching TRBD2. Per germline, CDR1 DFQATT and CDR2 SNEGSKA (reference sequence). This CDR3 contains 16 residues. V shed 2 bases, J shed 4 bases, and the junction held 9 bases outside the gene matches.

This clonotype was observed a handful of times. This sequence joins TRBV5-1 and TRBJ2-2, with D hard to call. Trimming took off 6 bases at V and 0 bases at J, with 9 bases between the two ends. Germline V lookup: CDR1 SGHRS, CDR2 YFSETQ. The CDR3 sequence is 14 residues long. The CDR3 loop is CASTGQPNTGELFF. CDR3 in DNA: TGCGCCAGCACCGGGCAGCCGAACACCGGGGAGCTGTTTTTT.

The rearrangement joins TRBV27 to TRBJ2-7; D gene ambiguous. V lost 8 bases to trimming and J lost 0 bases, with 14 bases between them. The CDR3 contains 14 residues. Germline V CDR1 and CDR2: MNHEY, SMNVEV (reference sequence). The CDR3 sequence is CASAGLGRSYEQYF. The CDR3 bases are TGTGCCAGCGCCGGATTAGGACGCTCCTACGAGCAGTACTTC.

This clonotype was counted a few times. This rearrangement joins TRBV29-1 to TRBJ2-7; tentatively, D is TRBD2 (6 bases). The V end was cut by 6 bases, the J end by 2 bases, with 14 bases between. The CDR3 spans 13 residues. Looked up from germline, CDR1 is SQVTM and CDR2 is ANQGSEA. The CDR3 spells CSVRDSPAYEQYF. CDR3 nucleotides: TGCAGCGTGCGGGACTCCCCCGCCTACGAGCAGTACTTC.

As to this clonotype: The junction differs from germline at one of its ends, possibly a read error. The chain employs TRBV7-9 and TRBJ1-1, with a weak D call TRBD1 (6 bases). CDR3 size: 14 residues. Per the germline V gene, CDR1 is SEHNR and CDR2 is FQNEAQ (reference sequence). The CDR3 sequence is CAISLIQGSTEAFF. The CDR3 DNA reads TGTGCCATCAGCTTAATTCAGGGGAGCACTGAAGCTTTCTTT.

Remarks on this clonotype: A read error may account for a junction end that differs from germline. The chain is built from TRBV10-3 and TRBJ2-2; TRBD1 agrees at 10 bases. The germline V gene has CDR1 ENHRY and CDR2 SYGVKD. The CDR3 contains 14 residues. CDR3 nucleotides: TGTGCCACCAGTTCTGGACAGGGGGCCGGGGAGCTGTTTTTT. As protein: CATSSGQGAGELFF.

This clonotype was seen only a few times. This chain links TRBV21-1 with TRBJ1-4. TRBV21-1 is given as a pseudogene. The CDR3 sequence is 12 residues long. CDR3 protein: CASRYLREKLFF. The CDR3 DNA sequence: TGTGCCAGCAGATACCTGAGGGAAAAACTGTTTTTT.

The CDR3 is CASSYSRPRTSTEAFF. In DNA, the CDR3 is TGTGCCAGCAGTTACTCGAGACCTCGTACGAGCACTGAAGCTTTCTTT. V and J are TRBV6-5 and TRBJ1-1; D gene unclear. V was trimmed by 0 bases and J by 4 bases, leaving 15 bases between them. The germline gives CDR1 MNHEY, CDR2 SVGAGI. CDR3 length: 16 amino acids.

This clonotype has just a few counts. CDR3 sequence: CASSYNRGPGNEQFF. Here the CDR3 DNA reads TGTGCCAGCAGCTACAACAGGGGACCGGGGAATGAGCAGTTCTTC. The gene calls are TRBV11-2 and TRBJ2-1; TRBD1 aligns across 7 bases. The CDR3 loop spans 15 amino acids. Per germline, CDR1 SGHAT and CDR2 FQNNGV. Unmatched junction bases numbered 10, after V lost 4 bases and J lost 7 bases.

This clonotype has more than one count but fewer than ten. This chain connects TRBV12-3 or TRBV12-4 to TRBJ1-5; no firm D call. V was pared by 7 bases and J by 6 bases, with 13 bases between. The CDR3 is 13 amino acids. The CDR3 DNA follows: TGTGCCAGCACCTCGGCAGGCCCTCAGCCCCAGCATTTT. It is translated as CASTSAGPQPQHF.

V usage is TRBV4-3 and J usage is TRBJ1-4, with D maybe TRBD1 (6 bases). The ends were cut back, 1 base at V and 2 bases at J, with 8 bases in the middle. Per the germline V gene, CDR1 is LGHNA and CDR2 is YSLEER. This CDR3 has 15 amino acids. In nucleotides, the CDR3 is TGCGCCAGCAGCCAAGGGAGGGGGACTAATGAAAAACTGTTTTTT. Translating it yields CASSQGRGTNEKLFF.

This chain connects TRBV18 to TRBJ2-3; 7 nucleotides line up with TRBD2. The CDR3 contains 16 residues. After removal of 2 bases from V and 2 bases from J, the junction contained 7 bases not matched to a gene. Germline CDR1 is KGHSH and CDR2 is LQKENI. The CDR3 DNA sequence: TGTGCCAGCTCACCATTGCGGGGGACTTACACAGATACGCAGTATTTT. It yields the protein CASSPLRGTYTDTQYF.